A single T cell receptor (beta chain) is shown here with its context. Antigen unknown. With V trimmed by 5 bases and J by 4 bases, 8 bases remained unmatched. The CDR3 is 16 residues long. The data stem from a study of T cells after yellow fever vaccination. Notes on the study in general: Reappearing after the booster were most of the clones from primary vaccination (roughly 95% CD4, approximately 85% CD8).

TCRdb passed the 5' RACE reads through MiXCR, listing each CDR3 protein once. The sample holds some 500,000 distinct CDR3 sequences; approximately 12% are singletons and the top ten take more than 12%. This clonotype was sampled from a man aged 25-45 years who received the YFV17D yellow fever vaccine. Sequences were derived from PBMCs, sampled on the day of the yellow fever booster vaccination. J is TRBJ2-3 and V is TRBV12-3 or TRBV12-4, with TRBD2 identical over 11 bases. In DNA, the CDR3 is TGTGCCAGCAGTCATACTAGCGGGAGCGGGGCAGATACGCAGTATTTT. Its protein product is CASSHTSGSGADTQYF.